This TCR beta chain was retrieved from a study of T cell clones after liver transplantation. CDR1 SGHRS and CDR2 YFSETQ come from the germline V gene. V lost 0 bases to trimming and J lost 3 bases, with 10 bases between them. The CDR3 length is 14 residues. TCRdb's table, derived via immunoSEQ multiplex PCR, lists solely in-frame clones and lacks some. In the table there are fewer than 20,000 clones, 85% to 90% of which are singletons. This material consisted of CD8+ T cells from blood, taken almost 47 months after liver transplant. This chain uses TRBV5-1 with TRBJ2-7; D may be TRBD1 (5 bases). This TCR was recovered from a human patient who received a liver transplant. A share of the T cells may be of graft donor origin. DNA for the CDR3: TGCGCCAGCAGCTTGGAACCAGGGATCTACGAGCAGTACTTC. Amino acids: CASSLEPGIYEQYF.